The rows below give T cell receptor beta chains drawn from one sample of a study of beta chain features in type 1 diabetes. Repertoires were generated with immunoSEQ multiplex PCR, while TCRdb's copy carries only in-frame clones and drops some. The sample consists of around 500,000 clones, roughly 31% of them appearing once. The specimen sequenced was naive CD4+ T cells from blood. The receptors originated from a man younger than 35 in good health. The conserved cysteine and the conserved F or W are not part of the CDR3 here. The D gene is left open where the match is weak. Clone size is given for some rows only: seen once, a few or many times, or a class if the clone is expanded.

CDR3: ASSFLAGSYEQY
V: TRBV5-4
D: .
size: .

CDR3: ASRRGLGGYT
V: TRBV25-1
D: .
size: .

CDR3: ASSLQGLTDTQY
V: TRBV11-2
D: .
size: .

CDR3: ASTSGRAGETQY
V: TRBV5-1
D: .
size: .

CDR3: AITAGATDTQY
V: TRBV10-3
D: TRBD2
size: .

CDR3: ASSVGTSGADTQY
V: TRBV9
D: TRBD2
size: few

CDR3: ASSRGAQETQY
V: TRBV18
D: .
size: .

CDR3: AWSRGLAGPGELF
V: TRBV30
D: TRBD2
size: .

CDR3: ASSGTGSSYEQY
V: TRBV7-2
D: TRBD1
size: .

CDR3: ASSQEGGTGYT
V: TRBV4-2
D: .
size: .

CDR3: ASSLALRGGYT
V: TRBV7-2
D: .
size: .

CDR3: ASSIRSYEQY
V: TRBV11-1
D: .
size: .

CDR3: ASSGQNTQY
V: TRBV2
D: .
size: few

CDR3: ACLAGTYNEQF
V: TRBV30
D: TRBD2
size: .

CDR3: AISGGDSYEQY
V: TRBV10-3
D: .
size: .

CDR3: ASSLRRDRGYEQY
V: TRBV7-8
D: TRBD1
size: .

CDR3: AWQGRDGQPQH
V: TRBV30
D: .
size: .

CDR3: ASSLGGGNIQY
V: TRBV7-9
D: .
size: .

CDR3: ASSKRNHEQY
V: TRBV19
D: .
size: .

CDR3: ASSFTASGASDTQY
V: TRBV5-1
D: TRBD2
size: .

CDR3: SVEDRRVHSNQPQH
V: TRBV29-1
D: .
size: few